The 10 T cell receptor beta chains below all came from one sample that was sequenced in a study of T-cell reconstitution after alpha-beta-depleted transplantation in children. A library of TCRbeta sequences, prepared with unique molecular identifiers, was generated. TCRdb passed the PCR reads through MiXCR, listing each CDR3 protein once. The sample lists about 830,000 distinct CDR3 sequences, roughly 15% occurring once. The input for sequencing was PBMCs, mostly from graft donor cells, taken 360 days after TCRalphabeta/CD19-depleted stem cell transplant. Source of these receptors: a male patient younger than 18 who had a stem cell transplant for acute lymphoblastic leukemia, so the T cells may come from the graft donor.

This clonotype was counted a few times. V usage is TRBV5-1 and J usage is TRBJ2-2, with 11 bases lining up with TRBD2. The trim removed 0 bases at V and 1 base at J, leaving 2 bases unmatched. The CDR3 has 17 amino acids. In germline, CDR1 is SGHRS, CDR2 YFSETQ. CDR3 nucleotides: TGCGCCAGCAGCTTGGCAGGGACTAGCGGGAACACCGGGGAGCTGTTTTTT. Translated: CASSLAGTSGNTGELFF.

This clonotype was recorded a few times. V and J are TRBV27 and TRBJ2-5; TRBD2 is a possible D gene (5 bases). V shed 5 bases and J shed 0 bases, with 16 bases lying between them. Germline-derived CDR1 and CDR2 are MNHEY and SMNVEV (reference sequence). This CDR3 spans 16 amino acids. The CDR3 nucleotides read TGTGCCAGCAGTCGAAGACCGCTAGCTGACCAAGAGACCCAGTACTTC. Its protein is CASSRRPLADQETQYF.

This clonotype was observed a handful of times. The chain joins TRBV7-9 to TRBJ1-2; D uncertain. Germline V gene sequence: CDR1 SEHNR, CDR2 FQNEAQ (reference sequence). CDR3 length equals 15 residues. The V end was cut by 1 base, the J end by 2 bases, with 11 bases between. Written as DNA, the CDR3 is TGTGCCAGCAGCTTAGTGGTCAGAAAGAACTATGGCTACACCTTC. Translating it yields CASSLVVRKNYGYTF. Drawing the rest from reference TRBV7-9 and TRBJ1-2, the complete variable domain is DTGVSQNPRHKITKRGQNVTFRCDPISEHNRLYWYRQTLGQGPEFLTYFQNEAQLEKSRLLSDRFSAERPKGSFSTLEIQRTEQGDSAMYLCASSLVVRKNYGYTFGSGTRLTVV.

The V call is TRBV2, the J call TRBJ1-4; D uncertain. The CDR3 covers 14 residues. V lost 7 bases and J 4 bases, leaving 13 bases between the germline ends. Germline loops: CDR1 SNHLY, CDR2 FYNNEI. CDR3 sequence: CASIGYTLNEKLFF. The CDR3 region has the DNA TGTGCCAGCATTGGTTACACTCTTAATGAAAAACTGTTTTTT. The full variable domain, rest sourced from reference TRBV2 and TRBJ1-4, is EPEVTQTPSHQVTQMGQEVILRCVPISNHLYFYWYRQILGQKVEFLVSFYNNEISEKSEIFDDQFSVERPDGSNFTLKIRSTKLEDSAMYFCASIGYTLNEKLFFGSGTQLSVL.

This chain joins TRBV7-2 and TRBJ2-4, with a possible D match to TRBD1 (7 bases). This CDR3 spans 14 amino acids. V was trimmed by 5 bases and J by 14 bases, leaving 22 bases between them. Germline V gene sequence: CDR1 SGHTA, CDR2 FQGNSA. In nucleotides, the CDR3 is TGTGCCAGCAGCAAGGCCCAGGGGGGCTTGATGGAGTACTTC. It translates to CASSKAQGGLMEYF.

This rearrangement joins TRBV7-9 to TRBJ2-7; no clear D. CDR1 is SEHNR and CDR2 is FQNEAQ in the germline V gene (reference sequence). There are 14 residues in the CDR3. The V end lost 1 base, the J end lost 0 bases, and 7 bases lay between the germline ends. This CDR3 reads CASSLGTYSYEQYF. DNA for the CDR3: TGTGCCAGCAGCTTAGGGACGTACTCCTACGAGCAGTACTTC.

DNA for the CDR3: TGTGCCAGCAGCCGACAGTCCCAACGTGATGAGCAGTTCTTC. Translated: CASSRQSQRDEQFF. The rearrangement joins TRBV12-3 or TRBV12-4 to TRBJ2-1; weak D call: TRBD1 (5 bases). This CDR3 has 14 residues. V lost 6 bases to trimming and J lost 8 bases, with 17 bases between them.

This clonotype was detected once. The rearrangement uses TRBV12-3 or TRBV12-4 and TRBJ2-7; D may be TRBD1 (7 bases). This CDR3 spans 14 amino acids. V was trimmed by 6 bases and J by 0 bases, leaving 12 bases between them. CDR3 region: CASREGQPSYEQYF. DNA for the CDR3: TGTGCCAGCAGGGAGGGACAGCCCTCCTACGAGCAGTACTTC.

This clonotype was seen a handful of times. The chain has TRBV9 and TRBJ1-5; TRBD1 agrees at 8 bases. This CDR3 comprises 14 residues. Germline-derived CDR1 and CDR2 are SGDLS and YYNGEE. The V segment lost 2 bases and the J segment 6 bases; nucleotides outside the gene matches: 4. The CDR3 loop reads CASSVGTGRQPQHF. CDR3 nucleotide sequence: TGTGCCAGCAGCGTGGGGACAGGCCGTCAGCCCCAGCATTTT.

The table lists this clonotype with a few counts. The chain combines TRBV27 with TRBJ2-1; TRBD2 aligns across 8 bases. CDR3 size: 18 residues. Germline V CDR1 and CDR2: MNHEY, SMNVEV (reference sequence). With 4 bases clipped from V and 10 bases from J, the junction kept 21 bases outside the gene matches. CDR3 sequence (DNA): TGTGCCAGCAGTTCCAGGACTAGCTCGAAATCCCGTTACTACGAGCAGTTCTTC. Residues: CASSSRTSSKSRYYEQFF.